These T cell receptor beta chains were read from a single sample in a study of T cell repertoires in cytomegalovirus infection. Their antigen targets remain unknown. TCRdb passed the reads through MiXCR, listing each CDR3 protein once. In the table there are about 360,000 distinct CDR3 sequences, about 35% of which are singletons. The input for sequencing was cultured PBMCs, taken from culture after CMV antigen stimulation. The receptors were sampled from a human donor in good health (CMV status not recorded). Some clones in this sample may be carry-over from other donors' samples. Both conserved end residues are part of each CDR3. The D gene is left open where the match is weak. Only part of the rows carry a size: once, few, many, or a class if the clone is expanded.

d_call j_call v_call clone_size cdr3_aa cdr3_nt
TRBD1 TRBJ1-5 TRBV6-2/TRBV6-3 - CAISQGYNQPQHF TGTGCCATCTCACAGGGGTACAATCAGCCCCAGCATTTT
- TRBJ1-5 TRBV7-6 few CASSLRSQPQHF TGTGCCAGCAGCTTAAGGAGTCAGCCCCAGCATTTT
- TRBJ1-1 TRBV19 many CASSFRDGEAFF TGTGCCAGTAGTTTCCGGGACGGTGAAGCTTTCTTT
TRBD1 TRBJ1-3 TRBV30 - CAWGTGAAGTIYF TGTGCCTGGGGCACAGGGGCAGCTGGCACCATATATTTT
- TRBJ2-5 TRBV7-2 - CASSLDGYQETQYF TGTGCCAGCAGCTTAGACGGGTATCAAGAGACCCAGTACTTC
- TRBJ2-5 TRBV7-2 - CASSLSGRQSLQETQYF TGTGCCAGCAGCCTCTCCGGGCGACAATCACTCCAAGAGACCCAGTACTTC
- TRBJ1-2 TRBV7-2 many CASSIQGNQANYGYTF TGTGCCAGCAGCATACAGGGAAACCAAGCTAACTATGGCTACACCTTC
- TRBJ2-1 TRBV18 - CASSPFEESSYNEQFF TGTGCCAGCTCACCATTTGAGGAGAGCTCCTACAATGAGCAGTTCTTC
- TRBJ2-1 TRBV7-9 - CASSPPPSNNEQFF TGTGCCAGCAGCCCCCCCCCGTCAAACAATGAGCAGTTCTTC
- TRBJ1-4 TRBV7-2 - CASSSMEASNEKLFF TGTGCCAGCAGCTCAATGGAGGCCTCTAATGAAAAACTGTTTTTT
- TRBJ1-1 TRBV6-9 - CASEDKNMNTEAFF TGTGCCAGCGAGGATAAAAACATGAACACTGAAGCTTTCTTT
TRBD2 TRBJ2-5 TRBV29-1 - CSVVGTSGFQETQYF TGCAGCGTTGTTGGGACTAGCGGGTTTCAAGAGACCCAGTACTTC
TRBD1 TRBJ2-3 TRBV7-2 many CASRYRGESTDTQYF TGTGCCAGCAGGTACAGGGGGGAGAGCACAGATACGCAGTATTTT
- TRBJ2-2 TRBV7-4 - CASSSDQNIYTGELFF TGTGCCAGCAGCTCAGACCAGAACATCTACACCGGGGAGCTGTTTTTT
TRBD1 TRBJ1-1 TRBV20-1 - CSARKEGQTSFYTEAFF TGCAGTGCTAGAAAGGAGGGACAGACGTCCTTTTACACTGAAGCTTTCTTT
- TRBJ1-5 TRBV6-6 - CASAGQGGNQPQHF TGTGCCAGCGCGGGTCAGGGTGGCAATCAGCCCCAGCATTTT
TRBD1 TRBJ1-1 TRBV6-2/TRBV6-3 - CASRDRDRGHRNTEAFF TGTGCCAGCAGGGACCGGGACAGGGGGCATAGGAACACTGAAGCTTTCTTT
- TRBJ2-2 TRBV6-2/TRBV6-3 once CASNEPRGVTGELFF TGTGCCAGCAACGAGCCCAGGGGAGTAACCGGGGAGCTGTTTTTT
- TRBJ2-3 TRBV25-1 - CASSEWAGTGTQYF TGTGCCAGCAGTGAATGGGCGGGCACAGGTACGCAGTATTTT
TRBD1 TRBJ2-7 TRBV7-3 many CASSPTGASSYEQYF TGTGCCAGCAGCCCGACAGGGGCAAGCTCCTACGAGCAGTACTTC
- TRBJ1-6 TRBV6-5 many CASSYSPVLFNSPLHF TGTGCCAGCAGTTACTCGCCGGTCCTATTTAATTCACCCCTCCACTTT
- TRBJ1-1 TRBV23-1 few CASSQLRPDRPLNTEAFF TGCGCCAGCAGTCAACTTCGTCCTGACAGACCCTTGAACACTGAAGCTTTCTTT
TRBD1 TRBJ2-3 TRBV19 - CASTHSQGATDTQYF TGTGCCAGTACCCACTCTCAGGGGGCGACAGATACGCAGTATTTT
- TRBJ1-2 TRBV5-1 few CASSPGGQNYGYTF TGCGCCAGCAGCCCGGGAGGGCAGAACTATGGCTACACCTTC
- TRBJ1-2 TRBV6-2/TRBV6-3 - CASSYGLSRYGYTF TGTGCCAGCAGTTACGGCCTCAGCAGATATGGCTACACCTTC
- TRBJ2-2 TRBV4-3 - CASSQDSQGTGELFF TGCGCCAGCAGCCAAGATTCACAGGGCACCGGGGAGCTGTTTTTT
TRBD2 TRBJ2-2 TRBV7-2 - CASSLESGRRTGELFF TGTGCCAGCAGCTTAGAAAGCGGGAGAAGAACCGGGGAGCTGTTTTTT
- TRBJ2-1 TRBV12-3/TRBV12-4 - CASSLTGAPLKQFF TGTGCCAGCAGCCTCACCGGGGCGCCCCTAAAGCAGTTCTTC
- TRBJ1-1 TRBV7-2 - CASSLDSYGDVNTEAFF TGTGCCAGCAGCTTAGATTCTTATGGGGATGTGAACACTGAAGCTTTCTTT
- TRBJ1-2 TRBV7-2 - CASSLEGSGASGYTF TGTGCCAGCAGCTTAGAGGGGTCGGGGGCCTCTGGCTACACCTTC
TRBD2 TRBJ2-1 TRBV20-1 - CSAPGTSGTSSYNEQFF TGCAGTGCCCCCGGGACTAGCGGGACCAGCTCCTACAATGAGCAGTTCTTC
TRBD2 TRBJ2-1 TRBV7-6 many CASSLEAGAPHSYNEQFF TGTGCCAGCAGCTTAGAAGCGGGAGCCCCCCACTCCTACAATGAGCAGTTCTTC
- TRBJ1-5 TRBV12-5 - CASGPRRDQPQHF TGTGCTAGTGGTCCCCGGAGGGATCAGCCCCAGCATTTT
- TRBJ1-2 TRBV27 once CASSFGGGRNGYTF TGTGCCAGCAGTTTCGGCGGGGGTAGGAATGGCTACACCTTC
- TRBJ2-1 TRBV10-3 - CAISEWRASYNEQFF TGTGCCATCAGTGAGTGGAGGGCCTCCTACAATGAGCAGTTCTTC
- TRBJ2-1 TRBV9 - CASSARTPTSAGNEQFF TGTGCCAGCAGCGCCCGAACCCCGACTAGTGCTGGCAATGAGCAGTTCTTC
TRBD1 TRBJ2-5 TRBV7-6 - CASSLSRSGQQETQYF TGTGCCAGCAGCCTCAGTCGTTCGGGACAGCAAGAGACCCAGTACTTC
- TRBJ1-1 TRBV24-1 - CATSPGWNTEAFF TGTGCCACCAGTCCGGGCTGGAACACTGAAGCTTTCTTT
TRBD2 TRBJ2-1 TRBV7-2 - CASSLPGLAYNEQFF TGTGCCAGCAGCTTACCGGGACTAGCCTACAATGAGCAGTTCTTC
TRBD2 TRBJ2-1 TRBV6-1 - CASSEEIAGVSEQFF TGTGCCAGCAGTGAAGAGATAGCGGGAGTCTCTGAGCAGTTCTTC
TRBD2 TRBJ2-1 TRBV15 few CATSRDRGLAGLGFF TGTGCCACCAGCAGAGATAGAGGACTAGCGGGATTAGGTTTCTTC
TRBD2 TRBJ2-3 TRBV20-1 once CSAPSGRTDTQYF TGCAGTGCTCCAAGCGGGAGAACAGATACGCAGTATTTT
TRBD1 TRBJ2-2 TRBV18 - CASSPSSGQGAGELFF TGTGCCAGCTCACCATCTTCGGGACAGGGTGCCGGGGAGCTGTTTTTT
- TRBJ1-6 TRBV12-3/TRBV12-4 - CASSSGWSSPLHF TGTGCCAGCAGTTCAGGGTGGAGTTCACCCCTCCACTTT
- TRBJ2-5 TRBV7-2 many CASSLGGHQETQYF TGTGCCAGCAGCTTAGGCGGACACCAAGAGACCCAGTACTTC
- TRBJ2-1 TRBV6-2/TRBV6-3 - CASSQRELNEQFF TGTGCCAGCTCCCAGCGAGAATTGAATGAGCAGTTCTTC
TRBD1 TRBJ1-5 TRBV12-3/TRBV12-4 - CASRQGAGQPQHF TGTGCCAGCAGACAGGGGGCCGGTCAGCCCCAGCATTTT
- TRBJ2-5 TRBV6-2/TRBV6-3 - CASSPRTRGEETQYF TGTGCCAGCAGTCCCCGGACAAGGGGAGAGGAGACCCAGTACTTC
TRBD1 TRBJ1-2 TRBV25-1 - CASSEHRGGGYTF TGTGCCAGCAGTGAACACAGGGGTGGTGGCTACACCTTC
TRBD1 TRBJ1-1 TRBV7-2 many CASSQQGQGMKAFF TGTGCCAGCAGCCAACAGGGACAGGGGATGAAAGCTTTCTTT
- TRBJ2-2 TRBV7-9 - CAIADTHTGELFF TGTGCCATCGCTGACACGCACACCGGGGAGCTGTTTTTT
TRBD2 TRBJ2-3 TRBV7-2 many CASSASGYTDTQYF TGTGCCAGCAGCGCTAGCGGGTACACAGATACGCAGTATTTT
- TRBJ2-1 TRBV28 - CASSGTDSHNEQFF TGTGCCAGCAGCGGGACGGACTCCCACAATGAGCAGTTCTTC
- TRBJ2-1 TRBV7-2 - CASSLVVVGEQFF TGTGCCAGCAGCTTAGTTGTGGTGGGTGAGCAGTTCTTC